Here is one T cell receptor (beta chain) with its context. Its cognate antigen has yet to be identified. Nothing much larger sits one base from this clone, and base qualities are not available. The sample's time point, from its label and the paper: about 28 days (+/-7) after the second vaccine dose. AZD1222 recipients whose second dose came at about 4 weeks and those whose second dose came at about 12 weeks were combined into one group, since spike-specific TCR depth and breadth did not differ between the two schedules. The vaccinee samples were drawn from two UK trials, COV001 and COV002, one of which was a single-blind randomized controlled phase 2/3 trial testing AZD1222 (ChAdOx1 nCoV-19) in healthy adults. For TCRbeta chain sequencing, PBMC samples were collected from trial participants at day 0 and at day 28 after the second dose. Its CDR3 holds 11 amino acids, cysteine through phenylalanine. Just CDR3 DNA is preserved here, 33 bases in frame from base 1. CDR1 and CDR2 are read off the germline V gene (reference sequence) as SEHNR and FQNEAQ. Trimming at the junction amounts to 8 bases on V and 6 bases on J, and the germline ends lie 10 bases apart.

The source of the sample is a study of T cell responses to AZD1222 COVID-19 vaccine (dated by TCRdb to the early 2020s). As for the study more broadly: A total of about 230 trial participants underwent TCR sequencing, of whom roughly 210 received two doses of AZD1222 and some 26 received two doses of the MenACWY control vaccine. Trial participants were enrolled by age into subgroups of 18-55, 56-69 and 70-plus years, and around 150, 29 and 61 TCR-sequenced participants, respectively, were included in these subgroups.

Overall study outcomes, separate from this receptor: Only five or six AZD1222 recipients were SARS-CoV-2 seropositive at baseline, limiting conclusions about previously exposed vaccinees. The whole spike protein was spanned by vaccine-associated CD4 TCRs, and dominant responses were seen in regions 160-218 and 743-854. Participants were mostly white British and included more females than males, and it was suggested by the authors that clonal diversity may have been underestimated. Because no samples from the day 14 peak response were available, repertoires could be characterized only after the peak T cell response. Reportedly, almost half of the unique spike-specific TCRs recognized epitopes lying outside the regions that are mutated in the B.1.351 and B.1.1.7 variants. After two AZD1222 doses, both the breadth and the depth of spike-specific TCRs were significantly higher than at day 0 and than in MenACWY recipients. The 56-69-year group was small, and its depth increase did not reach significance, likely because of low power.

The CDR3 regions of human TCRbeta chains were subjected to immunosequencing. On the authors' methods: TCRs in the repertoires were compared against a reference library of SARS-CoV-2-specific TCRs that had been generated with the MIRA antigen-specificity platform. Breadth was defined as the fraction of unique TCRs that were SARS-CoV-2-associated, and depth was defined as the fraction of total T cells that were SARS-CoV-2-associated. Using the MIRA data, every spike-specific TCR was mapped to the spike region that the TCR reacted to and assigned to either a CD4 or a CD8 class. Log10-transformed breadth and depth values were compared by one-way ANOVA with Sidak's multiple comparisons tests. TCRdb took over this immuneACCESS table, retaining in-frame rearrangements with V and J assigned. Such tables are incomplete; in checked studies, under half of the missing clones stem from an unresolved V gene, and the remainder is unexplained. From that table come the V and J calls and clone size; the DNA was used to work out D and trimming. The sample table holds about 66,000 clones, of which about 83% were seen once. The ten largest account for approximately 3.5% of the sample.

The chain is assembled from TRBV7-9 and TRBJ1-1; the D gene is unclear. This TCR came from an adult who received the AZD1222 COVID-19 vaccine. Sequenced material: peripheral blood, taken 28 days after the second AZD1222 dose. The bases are TGTGCCAGCGGTGAAGAGCCTGAAGCTTTCTTT. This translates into CASGEEPEAFF.